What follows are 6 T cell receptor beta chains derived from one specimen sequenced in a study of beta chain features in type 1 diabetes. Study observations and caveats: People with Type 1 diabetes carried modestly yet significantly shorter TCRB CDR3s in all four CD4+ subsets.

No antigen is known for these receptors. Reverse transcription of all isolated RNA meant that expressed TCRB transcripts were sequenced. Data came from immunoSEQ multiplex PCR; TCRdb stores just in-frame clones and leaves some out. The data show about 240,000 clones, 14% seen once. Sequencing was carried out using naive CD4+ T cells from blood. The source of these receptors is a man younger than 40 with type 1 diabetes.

Here the CDR3 reads CAISDRQGYEQFF. DNA of the CDR3: TGTGCCATCAGTGATCGACAGGGATATGAGCAGTTCTTC. This chain uses TRBV10-3 with TRBJ2-1; 7 bases match TRBD1. Germline lookup yields CDR1 ENHRY and CDR2 SYGVKD. Trimming took 3 bases from V and 8 from J; bases not matched to a gene: 4. This CDR3 contains 13 residues.

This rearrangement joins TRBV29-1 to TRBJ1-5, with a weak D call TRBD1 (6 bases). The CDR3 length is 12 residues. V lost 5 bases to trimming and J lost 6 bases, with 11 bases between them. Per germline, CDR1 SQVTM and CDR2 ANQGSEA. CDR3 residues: CSVKQGTQPQHF. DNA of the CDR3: TGCAGCGTTAAACAGGGTACTCAGCCCCAGCATTTT.

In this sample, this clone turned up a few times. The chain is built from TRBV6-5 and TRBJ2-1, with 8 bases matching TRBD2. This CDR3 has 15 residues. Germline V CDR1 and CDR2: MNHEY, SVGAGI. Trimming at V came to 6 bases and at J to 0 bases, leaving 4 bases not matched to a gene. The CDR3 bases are TGTGCCAGCAGACCGGGACTAGGCTCCTACAATGAGCAGTTCTTC. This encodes CASRPGLGSYNEQFF.

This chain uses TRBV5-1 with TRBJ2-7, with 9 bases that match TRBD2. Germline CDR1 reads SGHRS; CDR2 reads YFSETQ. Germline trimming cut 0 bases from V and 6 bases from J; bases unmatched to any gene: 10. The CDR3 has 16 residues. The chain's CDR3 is CASSLAPSGTTPEQYF. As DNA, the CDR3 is TGCGCCAGCAGCTTGGCCCCTAGCGGGACAACTCCCGAGCAGTACTTC.

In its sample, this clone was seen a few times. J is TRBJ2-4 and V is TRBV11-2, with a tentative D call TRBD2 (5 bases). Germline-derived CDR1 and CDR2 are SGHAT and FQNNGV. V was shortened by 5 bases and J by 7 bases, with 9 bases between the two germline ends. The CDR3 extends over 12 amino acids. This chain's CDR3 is CASSPTGNIQYF. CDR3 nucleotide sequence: TGTGCCAGCAGCCCGACGGGGAACATTCAGTACTTC.

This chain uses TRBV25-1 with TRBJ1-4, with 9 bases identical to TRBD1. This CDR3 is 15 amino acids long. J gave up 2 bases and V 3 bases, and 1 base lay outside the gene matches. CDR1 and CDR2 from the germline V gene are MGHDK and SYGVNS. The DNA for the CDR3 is TGTGCCAGCAGTGACGACAGGGGGACTAATGAAAAACTGTTTTTT. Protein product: CASSDDRGTNEKLFF.